The text below deals with one TCR beta chain. The record originates from a study of shared clonotypes between healthy human individuals. Turning to the study itself: Three plates each covered CD4 naive and memory; CD8 naive two, CD8 memory one.

Investigators spread the genomic DNA of each subset evenly over several immunoSEQ plates. TCRdb's copy holds only in-frame clones and misses some; the assay was immunoSEQ multiplex PCR. The table shows 2 million to 2.5 million clones, with just under 95% occurring only once. The CDR3 consists of 12 residues. Germline values: CDR1 GTSNPN, CDR2 SVGIG (reference sequence). V lost 2 bases to trimming and J lost 7 bases, with 11 bases between them. This chain uses TRBV30 with TRBJ1-2, with D hard to call. Sequencing input: naive CD4+ T cells from PBMCs. Subset reported: CD45RA+ positively selected. The TCR was taken from a man younger than 30 in good health. Some clones in this sample may be carry-over from other donors' samples. CDR3 sequence (DNA): TGTGCCTGGAGTATCAGCCGGCGTGGCTACACCTTC. Its translation is CAWSISRRGYTF.